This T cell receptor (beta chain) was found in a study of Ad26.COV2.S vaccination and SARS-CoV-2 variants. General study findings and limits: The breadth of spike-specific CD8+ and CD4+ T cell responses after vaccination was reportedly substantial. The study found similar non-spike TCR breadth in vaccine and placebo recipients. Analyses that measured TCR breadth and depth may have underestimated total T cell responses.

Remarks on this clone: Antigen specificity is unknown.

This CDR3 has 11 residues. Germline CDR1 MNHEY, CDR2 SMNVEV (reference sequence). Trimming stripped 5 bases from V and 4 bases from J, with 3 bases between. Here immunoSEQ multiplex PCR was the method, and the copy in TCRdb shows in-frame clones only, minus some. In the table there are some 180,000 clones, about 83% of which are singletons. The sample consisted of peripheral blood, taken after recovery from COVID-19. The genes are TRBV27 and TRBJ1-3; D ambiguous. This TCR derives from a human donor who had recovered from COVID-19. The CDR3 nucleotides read TGTGCCAGCAGTAACGGAAACACCATATATTTT. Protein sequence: CASSNGNTIYF.